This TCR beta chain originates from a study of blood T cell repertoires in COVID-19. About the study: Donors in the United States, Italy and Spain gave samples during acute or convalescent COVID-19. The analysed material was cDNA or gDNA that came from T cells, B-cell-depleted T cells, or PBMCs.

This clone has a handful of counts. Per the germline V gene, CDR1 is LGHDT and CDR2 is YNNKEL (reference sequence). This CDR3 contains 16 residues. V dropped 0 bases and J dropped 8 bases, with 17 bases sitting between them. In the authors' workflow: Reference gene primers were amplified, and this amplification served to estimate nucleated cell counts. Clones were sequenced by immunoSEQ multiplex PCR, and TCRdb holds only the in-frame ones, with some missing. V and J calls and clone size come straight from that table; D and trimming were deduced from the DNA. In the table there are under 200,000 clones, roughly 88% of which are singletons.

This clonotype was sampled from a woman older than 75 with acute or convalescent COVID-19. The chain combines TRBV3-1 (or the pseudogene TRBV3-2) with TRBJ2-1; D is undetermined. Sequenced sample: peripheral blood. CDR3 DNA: TGTGCCAGCAGCCAAGATGGTAGCACAAACTGGTATGAGCAGTTCTTC. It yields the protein CASSQDGSTNWYEQFF.